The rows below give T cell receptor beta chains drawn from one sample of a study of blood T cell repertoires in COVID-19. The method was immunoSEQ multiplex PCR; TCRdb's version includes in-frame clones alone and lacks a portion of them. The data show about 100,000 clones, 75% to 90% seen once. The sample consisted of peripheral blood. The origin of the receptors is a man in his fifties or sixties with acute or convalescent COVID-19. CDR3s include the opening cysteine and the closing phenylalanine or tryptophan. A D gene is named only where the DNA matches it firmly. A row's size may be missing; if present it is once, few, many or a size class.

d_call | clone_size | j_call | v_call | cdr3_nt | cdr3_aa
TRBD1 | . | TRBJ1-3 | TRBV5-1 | TGCGCCAGCAGCTTGACAGGGGCTGGAAACACCATATATTTT | CASSLTGAGNTIYF
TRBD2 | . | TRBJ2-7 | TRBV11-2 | TGTGCCAGCAGCTTAGTGGCTAGCGGGATTGGTCTCGAGCAGTACTTC | CASSLVASGIGLEQYF
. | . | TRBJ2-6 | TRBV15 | TGTGCCACCAGCAGAGATAGGGGGTCTGGGGCCAACGTCCTGACTTTC | CATSRDRGSGANVLTF
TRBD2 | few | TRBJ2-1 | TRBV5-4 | TGTGCCAGCAGCTTGGGGACTAGCGGGAGAACAGATGAGCAGTTCTTC | CASSLGTSGRTDEQFF
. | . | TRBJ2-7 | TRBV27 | TGTGCCAGCAGTGATAGCGGATTACGTCCCGAGCAGTACTTC | CASSDSGLRPEQYF
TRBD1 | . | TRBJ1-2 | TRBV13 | TGTGCCAGCAGCGCAAGTGGGGACAGATGGAACTATGGCTACACCTTC | CASSASGDRWNYGYTF
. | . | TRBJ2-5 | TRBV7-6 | TGTGCCAGCAGCCTAGGGACAAATGAAGAGACCCAGTACTTC | CASSLGTNEETQYF
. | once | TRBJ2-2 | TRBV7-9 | TGTGCCAGCAGCTTAGTGGGAGAAACCGGGGAGCTGTTTTTT | CASSLVGETGELFF
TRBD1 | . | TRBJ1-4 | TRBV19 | TGTGCCAGTAGGGGACAGGGACGCGAAAAACTGTTTTTT | CASRGQGREKLFF
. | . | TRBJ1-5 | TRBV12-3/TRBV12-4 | TGTGCCAGCGGCAGAAATCAGCCCCAGCATTTT | CASGRNQPQHF
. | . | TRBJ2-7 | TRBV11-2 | TGTGCCAGCAGCGGCGGCAAGGCTTACGAGCAGTACTTC | CASSGGKAYEQYF
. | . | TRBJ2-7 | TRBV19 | TGTGCCAGTAGCCCCTCTGGGGGGAGAAAAGGCGAGCAGTACTTC | CASSPSGGRKGEQYF
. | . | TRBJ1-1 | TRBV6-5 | TGTGCCAGCAGGGGGACTGGTAACACTGAAGCTTTCTTT | CASRGTGNTEAFF
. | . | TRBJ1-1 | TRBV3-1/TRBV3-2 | TGTGCCAGCAGCCAAGGCAGGGGATCGAGTCGGACTGAAGCTTTCTTT | CASSQGRGSSRTEAFF
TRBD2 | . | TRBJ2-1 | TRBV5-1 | TGCGCCAGCAGCTTGGGGCGGGGGGACTACAATGAGCAGTTCTTC | CASSLGRGDYNEQFF
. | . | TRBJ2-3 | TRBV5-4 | TGTGCCAGCAGCTTGTCCCCTAGCACAGATACGCAGTATTTT | CASSLSPSTDTQYF
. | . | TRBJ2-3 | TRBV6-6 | TGTGCCAGCAGCCGCCCAGGGGCAGATACGCAGTATTTT | CASSRPGADTQYF
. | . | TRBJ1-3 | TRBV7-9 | TGTGCCAGCAGCCCCTATGGAAACACCATATATTTT | CASSPYGNTIYF
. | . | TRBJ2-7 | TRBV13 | TGTGCCAGCAGTCGGGTCTCCTACGAGCAGTACTTC | CASSRVSYEQYF
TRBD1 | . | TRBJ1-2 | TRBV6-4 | TGTGCCAGCAGTCGATCAGGGGGTTTCAATGGCTACACCTTC | CASSRSGGFNGYTF
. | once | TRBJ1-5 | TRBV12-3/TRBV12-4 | TGTGCCAGCAGGGACAGTCATCAGCCCCAGCATTTT | CASRDSHQPQHF
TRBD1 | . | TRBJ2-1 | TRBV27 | TGTGCCAGCAGTCAGGGACAGGGTTACTACAATGAGCAGTTCTTC | CASSQGQGYYNEQFF
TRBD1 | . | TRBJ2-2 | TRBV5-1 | TGCGCCAGCAGTCGGACAGGGGGGAGCACCGGGGAGCTGTTTTTT | CASSRTGGSTGELFF
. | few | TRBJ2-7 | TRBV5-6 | TGTGCCAGCAGCTTGGAGAGCTCCTACGAGCAGTACTTC | CASSLESSYEQYF
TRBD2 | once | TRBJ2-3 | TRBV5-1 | TGCGCCAGCAGCCCCAGCGGGGGGGCCCTCCTGGATACGCAGTATTTT | CASSPSGGALLDTQYF
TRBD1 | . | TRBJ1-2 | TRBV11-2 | TGTGCCAGCAGCCCCGGCCAGGGGGCCTATGGCTACACCTTC | CASSPGQGAYGYTF
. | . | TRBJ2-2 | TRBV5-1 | TGCGCCAGCAGCCAAGGACACGTGGGGACCGGGGAGCTGTTTTTT | CASSQGHVGTGELFF
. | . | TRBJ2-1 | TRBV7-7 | TGTGCCAGCAGCTTAGGGGGCCACAATGAGCAGTTCTTC | CASSLGGHNEQFF
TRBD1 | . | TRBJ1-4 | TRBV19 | TGTGCCAGTAGTAGGATCCCGGGACAGGGTGGCCGTAATGAAAAACTGTTTTTT | CASSRIPGQGGRNEKLFF
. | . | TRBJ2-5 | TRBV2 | TGTGCCAGCAGTTTCAAAGAGACCCAGTACTTC | CASSFKETQYF
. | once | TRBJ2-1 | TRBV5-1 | TGCGCCAGCAGCTTTAAGAGCGCGGAGCAGTTCTTC | CASSFKSAEQFF
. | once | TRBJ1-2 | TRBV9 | TGTGCCAGCAGCGTCAGGCCCGCTGACTATGGCTACACCTTC | CASSVRPADYGYTF
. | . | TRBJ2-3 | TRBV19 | TGTGCCAGTAGAGGGGCTAGCGCCTACCCAGATACGCAGTATTTT | CASRGASAYPDTQYF
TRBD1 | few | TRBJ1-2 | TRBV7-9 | TGTGCCAGCAGCTATACAGGGGGAGCTGACACCTTC | CASSYTGGADTF
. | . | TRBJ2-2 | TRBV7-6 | TGTGCCAGCAGCTTAGGGGGCGGCGGCACCGGGGAGCTGTTTTTT | CASSLGGGGTGELFF
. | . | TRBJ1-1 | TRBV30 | TGTGCCTGGAGTGGAGTGGGGCAGGGCGAAGCTTTCTTT | CAWSGVGQGEAFF
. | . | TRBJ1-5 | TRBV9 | TGTGCCAGCAGCGTAGAGGAAGGGGGCAATCAGCCCCAGCATTTT | CASSVEEGGNQPQHF
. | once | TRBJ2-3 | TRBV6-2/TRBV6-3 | TGTGCCAGCAGCTCCCTCTCAGATACGCAGTATTTT | CASSSLSDTQYF
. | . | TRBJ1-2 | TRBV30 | TGTGCCTGGACGACGGGATGGGGCTACACCTTC | CAWTTGWGYTF
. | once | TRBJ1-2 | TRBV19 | TGTGCCAGTAGTACCGGGCTGGGGGCCGTATATGGCTACACCTTC | CASSTGLGAVYGYTF
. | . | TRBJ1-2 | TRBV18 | TGTGCCAGCTCACCACCGACAGAGTACTATGGCTACACCTTC | CASSPPTEYYGYTF
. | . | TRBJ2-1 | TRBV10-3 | TGTGCCATCAGTGAGTACTATGAGCAGTTCTTC | CAISEYYEQFF
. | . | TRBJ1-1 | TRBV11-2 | TGTGCCAGCACCACCCCCGTCGGGTACCAAGCTTTCTTT | CASTTPVGYQAFF
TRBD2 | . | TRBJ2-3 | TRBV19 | TGTGCCAGTAGTTTGCGGGAGAGCACAGATACGCAGTATTTT | CASSLRESTDTQYF
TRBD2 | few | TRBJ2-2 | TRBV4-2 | TGTGCCAGCAGCCAAGATTCTAGCGGAGCACTAAACACCGGGGAGCTGTTTTTT | CASSQDSSGALNTGELFF
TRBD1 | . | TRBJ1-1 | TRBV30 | TGTGCCTGGAGGGACAGGGGGACTGAAGCTTTCTTT | CAWRDRGTEAFF
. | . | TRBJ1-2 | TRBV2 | TGTGCCAGCAGTCGACAGAGCGCTAACTATGGCTACACCTTC | CASSRQSANYGYTF
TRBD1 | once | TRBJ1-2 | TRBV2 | TGTGCCAGCAGTGTGGGCAGGGGGGTAGATGGCTACACCTTC | CASSVGRGVDGYTF
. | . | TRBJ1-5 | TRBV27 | TGTGCCAGCAGTTTTTCGGAGCGGGGTCAGCCCCAGCATTTT | CASSFSERGQPQHF
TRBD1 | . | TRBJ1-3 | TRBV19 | TGTGCCAGCGGCCACAGGGGTTTTGGAGCTGGAAACACCATATATTTT | CASGHRGFGAGNTIYF
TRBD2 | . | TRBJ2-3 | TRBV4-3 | TGCGCCAGCAGCCAAGCGGGCGGGGGGGTGGATACGCAGTATTTT | CASSQAGGGVDTQYF
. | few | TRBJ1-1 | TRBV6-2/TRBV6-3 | TGTGCCAGCAGTTATTACGAGGGGAACACTGAAGCTTTCTTT | CASSYYEGNTEAFF
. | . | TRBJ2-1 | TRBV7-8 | TGTGCCAGCAGCTTAGCTGTCGGCGGCTCCTACAATGAGCAGTTCTTC | CASSLAVGGSYNEQFF